The clone carrying this T cell receptor beta chain was observed many times. As yet, its antigen is unknown. The sample belongs to a study of T cells in Graves' hyperthyroidism and ophthalmopathy. In the study overall: Peripheral blood samples were taken at initial diagnosis, prior to any treatment.

Study-wide results and caveats: Separation of ophthalmopathy from stable hyperthyroidism was achieved by a 13 V-J model.

The CDR3 is 15 residues long. Germline V gene data show CDR1 as SGHRS and CDR2 as YFSETQ. V gave up 4 bases and J gave up 4 bases, with 16 bases separating them. The investigators amplified TCR beta CDR3 regions from RNA transcripts. With the HTBI primer set, the TCR CDR3 went through a first round of RT-PCR. TCRdb recomputed calls from the multiplex PCR reads with MiXCR, one row per CDR3 protein. The sample yields some 300,000 distinct CDR3 sequences, approximately 18% seen once. The gene calls are TRBV5-1 and TRBJ2-3, with no clear D. The source is a man aged 50 to 59 with Graves' ophthalmopathy. Source material: blood. The CDR3 sequence is CASSPDQDGPDTQYF. CDR3 bases: TGCGCCAGCAGCCCCGATCAGGACGGACCAGATACGCAGTATTTT.